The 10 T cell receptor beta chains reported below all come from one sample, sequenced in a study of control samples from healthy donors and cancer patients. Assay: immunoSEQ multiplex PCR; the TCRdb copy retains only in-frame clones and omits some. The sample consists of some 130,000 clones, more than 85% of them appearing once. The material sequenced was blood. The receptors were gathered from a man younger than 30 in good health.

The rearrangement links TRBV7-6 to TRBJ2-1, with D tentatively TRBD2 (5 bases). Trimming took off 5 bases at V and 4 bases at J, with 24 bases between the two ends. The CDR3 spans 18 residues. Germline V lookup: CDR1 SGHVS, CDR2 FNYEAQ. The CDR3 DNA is TGTGCCAGCAGCAGACGGGCCACTCCAACAGAGGGATACAATGAGCAGTTCTTC. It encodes CASSRRATPTEGYNEQFF.

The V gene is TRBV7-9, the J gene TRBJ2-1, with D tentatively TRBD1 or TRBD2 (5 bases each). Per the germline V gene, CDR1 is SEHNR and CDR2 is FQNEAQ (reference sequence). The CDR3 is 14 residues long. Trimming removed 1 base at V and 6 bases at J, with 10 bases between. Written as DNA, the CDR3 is TGTGCCAGCAGCTTAGGGGCAGGGAGCAATGAGCAGTTCTTC. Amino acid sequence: CASSLGAGSNEQFF. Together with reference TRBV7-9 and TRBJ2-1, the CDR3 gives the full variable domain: DTGVSQNPRHKITKRGQNVTFRCDPISEHNRLYWYRQTLGQGPEFLTYFQNEAQLEKSRLLSDRFSAERPKGSFSTLEIQRTEQGDSAMYLCASSLGAGSNEQFFGPGTRLTVL.

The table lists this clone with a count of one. The CDR3 here is CASSYSKFPNTGELFF. CDR3 sequence (DNA): TGTGCCAGCAGTTACTCTAAGTTCCCTAACACCGGGGAGCTGTTTTTT. The gene calls are TRBV6-7 and TRBJ2-2; no firm D call. TRBV6-7 is filed as an ORF, its function uncertain. The germline V and J ends were trimmed by 0 bases and 2 bases, with 10 bases remaining between them. This CDR3 has 16 residues.

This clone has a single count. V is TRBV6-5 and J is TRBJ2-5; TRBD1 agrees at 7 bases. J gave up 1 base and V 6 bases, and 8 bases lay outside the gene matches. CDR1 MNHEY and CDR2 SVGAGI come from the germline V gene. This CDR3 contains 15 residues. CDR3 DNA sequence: TGTGCCAGCAGCACATGGGACAGCAGCCAAGAGACCCAGTACTTC. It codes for CASSTWDSSQETQYF.

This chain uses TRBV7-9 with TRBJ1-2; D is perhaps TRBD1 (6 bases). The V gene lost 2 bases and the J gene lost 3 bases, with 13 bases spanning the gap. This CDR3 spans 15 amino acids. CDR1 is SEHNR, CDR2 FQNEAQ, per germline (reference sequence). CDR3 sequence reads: CASSLPGSGDYGYTF. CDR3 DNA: TGTGCCAGCAGCTTACCTGGGTCAGGGGACTATGGCTACACCTTC.

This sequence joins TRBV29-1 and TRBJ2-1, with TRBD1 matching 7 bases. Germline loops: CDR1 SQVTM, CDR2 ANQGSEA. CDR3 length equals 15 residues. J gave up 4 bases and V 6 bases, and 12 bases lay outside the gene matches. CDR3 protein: CSVAQPGQLYNEQFF. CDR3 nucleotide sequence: TGCAGCGTCGCTCAACCGGGACAGTTGTACAATGAGCAGTTCTTC.

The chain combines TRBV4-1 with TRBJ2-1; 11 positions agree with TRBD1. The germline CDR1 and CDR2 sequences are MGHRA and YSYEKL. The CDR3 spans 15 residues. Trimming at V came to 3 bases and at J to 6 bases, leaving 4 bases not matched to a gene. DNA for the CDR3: TGCGCCAGCAGCCAGGACAGGGGGCCGGGCAATGAGCAGTTCTTC. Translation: CASSQDRGPGNEQFF.

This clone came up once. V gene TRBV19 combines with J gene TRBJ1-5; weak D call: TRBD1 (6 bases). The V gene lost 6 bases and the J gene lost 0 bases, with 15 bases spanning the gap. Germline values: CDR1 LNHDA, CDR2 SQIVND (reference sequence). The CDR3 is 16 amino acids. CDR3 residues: CASSPLRGYSNQPQHF. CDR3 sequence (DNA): TGTGCCAGTAGCCCCCTCAGGGGTTATAGCAATCAGCCCCAGCATTTT.

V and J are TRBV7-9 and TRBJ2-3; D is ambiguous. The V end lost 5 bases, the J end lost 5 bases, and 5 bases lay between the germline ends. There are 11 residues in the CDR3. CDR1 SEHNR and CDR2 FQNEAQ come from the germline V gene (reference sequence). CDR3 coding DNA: TGTGCCAGCAGCAATAAAGATACGCAGTATTTT. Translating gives CASSNKDTQYF.

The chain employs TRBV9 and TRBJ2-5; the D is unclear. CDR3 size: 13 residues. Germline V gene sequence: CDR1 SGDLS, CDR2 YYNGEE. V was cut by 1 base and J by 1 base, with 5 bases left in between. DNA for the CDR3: TGTGCCAGCAGCGTAAGGCCCCAAGAGACCCAGTACTTC. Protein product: CASSVRPQETQYF.